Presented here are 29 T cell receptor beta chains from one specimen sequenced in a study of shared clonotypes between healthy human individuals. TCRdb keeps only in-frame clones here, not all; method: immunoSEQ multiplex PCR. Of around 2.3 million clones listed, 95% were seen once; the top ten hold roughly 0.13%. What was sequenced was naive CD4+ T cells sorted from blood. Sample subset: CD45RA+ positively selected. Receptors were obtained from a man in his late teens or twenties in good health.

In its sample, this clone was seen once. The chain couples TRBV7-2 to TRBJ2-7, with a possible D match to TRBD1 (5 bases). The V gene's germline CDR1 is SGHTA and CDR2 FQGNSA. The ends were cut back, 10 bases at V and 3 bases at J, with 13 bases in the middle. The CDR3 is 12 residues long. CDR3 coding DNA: TGTGCCACCGGCCCAGGGAACTACGAGCAGTACTTC. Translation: CATGPGNYEQYF.

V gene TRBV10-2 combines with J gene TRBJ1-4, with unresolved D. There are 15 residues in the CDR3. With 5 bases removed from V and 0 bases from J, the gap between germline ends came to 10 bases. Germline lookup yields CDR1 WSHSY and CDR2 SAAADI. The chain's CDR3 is CASSRYGATNEKLFF. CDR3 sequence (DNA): TGCGCCAGCAGTAGGTACGGGGCAACTAATGAAAAACTGTTTTTT.

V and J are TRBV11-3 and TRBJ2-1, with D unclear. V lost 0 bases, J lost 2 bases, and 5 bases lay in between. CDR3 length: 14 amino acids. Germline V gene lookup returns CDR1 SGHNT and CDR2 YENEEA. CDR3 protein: CASSLEMTYNEQFF. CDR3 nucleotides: TGTGCCAGCAGCTTAGAGATGACCTACAATGAGCAGTTCTTC.

CDR3 sequence: CASSYSSLDYYEQYF. The CDR3 DNA is TGTGCCAGCAGTTACTCGAGTCTTGACTACTACGAGCAGTACTTC. J is TRBJ2-7 and V is TRBV6-6; the D gene is possibly TRBD2 (5 bases). Trimming pared 0 bases from V and 3 bases from J, leaving 12 bases between. The CDR3 contains 15 residues. Germline V gene data show CDR1 as MNHNY and CDR2 as SVGAGI (reference sequence).

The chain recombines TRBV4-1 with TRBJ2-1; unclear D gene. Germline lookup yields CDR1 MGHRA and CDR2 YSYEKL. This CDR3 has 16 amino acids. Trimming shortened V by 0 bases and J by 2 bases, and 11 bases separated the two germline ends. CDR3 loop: CASSQDRTRTYNEQFF. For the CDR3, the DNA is TGCGCCAGCAGCCAAGACAGGACCCGGACCTACAATGAGCAGTTCTTC.

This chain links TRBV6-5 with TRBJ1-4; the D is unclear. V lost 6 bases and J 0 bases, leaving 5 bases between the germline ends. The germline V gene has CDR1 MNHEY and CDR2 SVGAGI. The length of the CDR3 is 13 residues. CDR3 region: CASRPTTNEKLFF. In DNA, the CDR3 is TGTGCCAGCAGGCCTACAACTAATGAAAAACTGTTTTTT.

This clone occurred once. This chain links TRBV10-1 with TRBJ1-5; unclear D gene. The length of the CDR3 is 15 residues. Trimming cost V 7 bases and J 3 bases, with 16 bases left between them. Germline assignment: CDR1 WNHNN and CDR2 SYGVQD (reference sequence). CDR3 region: CASNRKARSNQPQHF. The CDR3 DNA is TGCGCCAGCAATAGAAAAGCTAGATCCAATCAGCCCCAGCATTTT.

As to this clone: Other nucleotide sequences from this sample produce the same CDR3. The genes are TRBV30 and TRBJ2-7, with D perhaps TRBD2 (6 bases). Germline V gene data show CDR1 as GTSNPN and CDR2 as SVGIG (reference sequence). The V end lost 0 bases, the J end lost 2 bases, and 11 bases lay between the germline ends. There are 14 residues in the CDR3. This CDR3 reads CAWSVGGGAYEQYF. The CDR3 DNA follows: TGTGCCTGGAGTGTCGGTGGAGGGGCCTACGAGCAGTACTTC.

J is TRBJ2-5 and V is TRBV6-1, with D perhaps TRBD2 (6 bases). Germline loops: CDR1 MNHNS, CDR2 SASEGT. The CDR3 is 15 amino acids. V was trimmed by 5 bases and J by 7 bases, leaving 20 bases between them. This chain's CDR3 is CASSPTGTRRGTQYF. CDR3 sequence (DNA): TGTGCCAGCAGTCCGACGGGAACAAGGCGGGGGACCCAGTACTTC.

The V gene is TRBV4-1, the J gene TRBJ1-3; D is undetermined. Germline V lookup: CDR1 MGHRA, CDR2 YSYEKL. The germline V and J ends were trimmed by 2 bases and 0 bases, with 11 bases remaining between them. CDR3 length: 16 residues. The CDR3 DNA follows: TGCGCCAGCAGCCAACCTGATGGGTTCTCTGGAAACACCATATATTTT. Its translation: CASSQPDGFSGNTIYF.

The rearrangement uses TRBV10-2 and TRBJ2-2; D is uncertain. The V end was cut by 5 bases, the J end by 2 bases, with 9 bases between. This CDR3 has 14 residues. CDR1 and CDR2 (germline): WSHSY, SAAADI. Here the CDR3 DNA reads TGCGCCAGCAGTCCTGTGACAAACACCGGGGAGCTGTTTTTT. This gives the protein CASSPVTNTGELFF.

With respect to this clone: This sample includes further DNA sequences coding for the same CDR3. This CDR3 reads CASSELSSGNTIYF. The DNA for the CDR3 is TGTGCCAGCAGTGAGTTAAGCTCTGGAAACACCATATATTTT. The chain recombines TRBV25-1 with TRBJ1-3, with D hard to call. The CDR3 is 14 residues long. CDR1 is MGHDK and CDR2 is SYGVNS in the germline V gene. Trimming left V 3 bases short and J 0 bases short, with 6 bases between.

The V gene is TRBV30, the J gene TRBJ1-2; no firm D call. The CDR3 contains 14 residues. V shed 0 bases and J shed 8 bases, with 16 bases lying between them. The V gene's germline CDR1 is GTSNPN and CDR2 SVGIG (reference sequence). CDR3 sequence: CAWSVGAPRLGYTF. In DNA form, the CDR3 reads TGTGCCTGGAGTGTTGGTGCCCCGCGGCTGGGCTACACCTTC. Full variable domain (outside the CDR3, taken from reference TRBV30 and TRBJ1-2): SQTIHQWPATLVQPVGSPLSLECTVEGTSNPNLYWYRQAAGRGLQLLFYSVGIGQISSEVPQNLSASRPQDRQFILSSKKLLLSDSGFYLCAWSVGAPRLGYTFGSGTRLTVV.

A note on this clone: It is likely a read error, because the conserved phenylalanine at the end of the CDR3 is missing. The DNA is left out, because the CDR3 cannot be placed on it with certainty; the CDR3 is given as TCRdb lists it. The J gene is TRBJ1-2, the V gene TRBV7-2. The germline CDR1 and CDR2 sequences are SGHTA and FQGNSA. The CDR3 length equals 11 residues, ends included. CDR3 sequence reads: CASSLGGLLVL.

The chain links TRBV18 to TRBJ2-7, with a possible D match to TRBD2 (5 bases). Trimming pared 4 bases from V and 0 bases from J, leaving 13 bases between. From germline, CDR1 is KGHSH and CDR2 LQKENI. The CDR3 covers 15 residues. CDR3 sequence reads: CASSRSSDPSYEQYF. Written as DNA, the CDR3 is TGTGCCAGCTCACGAAGTAGCGACCCCTCCTACGAGCAGTACTTC.

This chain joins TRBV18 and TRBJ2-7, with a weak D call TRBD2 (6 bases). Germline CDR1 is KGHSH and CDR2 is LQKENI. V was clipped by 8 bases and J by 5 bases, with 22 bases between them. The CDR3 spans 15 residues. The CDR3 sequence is CASRGQGHRGNEQYF. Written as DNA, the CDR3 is TGTGCCAGCCGGGGCCAAGGACACCGCGGGAACGAGCAGTACTTC.

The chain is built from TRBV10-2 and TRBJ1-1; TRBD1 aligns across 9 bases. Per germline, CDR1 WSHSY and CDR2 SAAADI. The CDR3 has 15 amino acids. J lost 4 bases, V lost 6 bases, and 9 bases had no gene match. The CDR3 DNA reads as TGCGCCAGCAGGAGACCGGACAGGGGAGGCACTGAAGCTTTCTTT. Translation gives CASRRPDRGGTEAFF.

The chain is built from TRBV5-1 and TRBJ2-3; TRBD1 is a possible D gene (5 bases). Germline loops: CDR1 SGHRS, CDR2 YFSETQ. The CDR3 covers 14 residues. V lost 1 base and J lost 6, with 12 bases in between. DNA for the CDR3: TGCGCCAGCAGCTTGTTTACAGGTGCCGATACGCAGTATTTT. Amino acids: CASSLFTGADTQYF.

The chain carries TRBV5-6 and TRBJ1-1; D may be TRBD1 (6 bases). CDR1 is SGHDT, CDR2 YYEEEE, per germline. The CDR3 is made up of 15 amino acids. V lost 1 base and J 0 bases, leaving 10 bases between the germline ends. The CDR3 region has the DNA TGTGCCAGCAGCTTGAATGGGGGGCTGAACACTGAAGCTTTCTTT. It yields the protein CASSLNGGLNTEAFF.

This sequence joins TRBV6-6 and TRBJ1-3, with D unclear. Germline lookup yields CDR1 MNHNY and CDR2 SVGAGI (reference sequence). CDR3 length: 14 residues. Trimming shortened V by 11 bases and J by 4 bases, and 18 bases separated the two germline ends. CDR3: CAGCDPGKGNTIYF. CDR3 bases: TGTGCCGGGTGTGATCCCGGGAAAGGAAACACCATATATTTT.

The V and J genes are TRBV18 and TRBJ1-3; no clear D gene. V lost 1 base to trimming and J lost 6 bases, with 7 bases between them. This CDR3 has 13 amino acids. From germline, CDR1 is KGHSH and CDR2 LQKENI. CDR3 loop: CASSPQQQNTIYF. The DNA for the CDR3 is TGTGCCAGCTCACCACAACAACAAAACACCATATATTTT.

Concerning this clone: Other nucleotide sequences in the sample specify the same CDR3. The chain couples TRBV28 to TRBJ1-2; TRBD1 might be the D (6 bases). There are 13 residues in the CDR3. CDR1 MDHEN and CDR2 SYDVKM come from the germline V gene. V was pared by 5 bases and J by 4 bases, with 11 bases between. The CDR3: CASSPTGSYGYTF. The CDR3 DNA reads TGTGCCAGCAGTCCGACAGGTTCCTATGGCTACACCTTC.

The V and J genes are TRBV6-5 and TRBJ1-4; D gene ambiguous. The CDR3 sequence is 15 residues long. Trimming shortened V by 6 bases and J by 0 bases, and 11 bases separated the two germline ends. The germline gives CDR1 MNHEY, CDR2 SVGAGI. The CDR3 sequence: CASRLDPSTNEKLFF. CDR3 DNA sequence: TGTGCCAGCAGGCTGGACCCTTCAACTAATGAAAAACTGTTTTTT.

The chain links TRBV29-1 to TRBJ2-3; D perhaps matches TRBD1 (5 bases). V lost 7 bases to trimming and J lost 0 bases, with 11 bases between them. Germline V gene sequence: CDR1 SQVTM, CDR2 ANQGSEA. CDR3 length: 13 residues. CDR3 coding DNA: TGCAGCGGCAGGGTGGCAAGCACAGATACGCAGTATTTT. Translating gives CSGRVASTDTQYF.

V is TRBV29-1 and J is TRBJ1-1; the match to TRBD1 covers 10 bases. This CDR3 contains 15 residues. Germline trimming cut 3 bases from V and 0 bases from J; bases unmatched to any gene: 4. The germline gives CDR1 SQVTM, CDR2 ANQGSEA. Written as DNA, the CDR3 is TGCAGCGTTGAGACAGGGGGCCTTATGAACACTGAAGCTTTCTTT. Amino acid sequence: CSVETGGLMNTEAFF. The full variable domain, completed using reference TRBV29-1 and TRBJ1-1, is SAVISQKPSRDICQRGTSLTIQCQVDSQVTMMFWYRQQPGQSLTLIATANQGSEATYESGFVIDKFPISRPNLTFSTLTVSNMSPEDSSIYLCSVETGGLMNTEAFFGQGTRLTVV.

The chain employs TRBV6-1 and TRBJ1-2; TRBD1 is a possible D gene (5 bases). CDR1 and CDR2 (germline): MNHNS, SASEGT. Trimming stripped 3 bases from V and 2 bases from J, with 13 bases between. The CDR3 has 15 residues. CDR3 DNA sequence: TGTGCCAGCAGTGAGGCTTCAGGGCTGAACTATGGCTACACCTTC. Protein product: CASSEASGLNYGYTF.

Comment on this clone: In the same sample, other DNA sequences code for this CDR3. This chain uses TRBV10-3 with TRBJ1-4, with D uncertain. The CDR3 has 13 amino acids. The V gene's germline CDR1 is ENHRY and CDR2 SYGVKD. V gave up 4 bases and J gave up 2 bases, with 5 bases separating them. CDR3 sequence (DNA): TGTGCCATCAGTGGAGGGACTAATGAAAAACTGTTTTTT. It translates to CAISGGTNEKLFF.

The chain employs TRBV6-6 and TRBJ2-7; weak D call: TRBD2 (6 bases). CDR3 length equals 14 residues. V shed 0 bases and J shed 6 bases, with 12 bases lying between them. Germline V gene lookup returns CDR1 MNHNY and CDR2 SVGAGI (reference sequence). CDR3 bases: TGTGCCAGCAGTTACTCTCCGGAGGGGAGCGAGCAGTACTTC. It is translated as CASSYSPEGSEQYF.

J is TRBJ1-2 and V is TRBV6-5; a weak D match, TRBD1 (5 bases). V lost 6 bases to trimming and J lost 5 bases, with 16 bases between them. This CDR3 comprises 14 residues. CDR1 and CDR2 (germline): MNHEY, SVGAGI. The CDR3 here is CASSLGVGRYGYTF. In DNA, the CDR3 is TGTGCCAGCAGCCTGGGGGTCGGCAGGTATGGCTACACCTTC.